This T cell receptor beta chain came from a study of CD8+CD57+ T cells in acquired aplastic anemia. The overall study: Average DNA yield from sorted CD4+ and CD8+ cells was 3.2 ug.

V shed 2 bases and J shed 1 base, with 8 bases lying between them. Germline V lookup: CDR1 SQVTM, CDR2 ANQGSEA. CDR3 length: 14 amino acids. The study's findings and limits: Some 29 shared CD8+ CDR3s appeared highly expressed within patients' immunodominant clones.

Before being chosen for sequencing, patients had shown CD8+CD57+ cell expansion by flow cytometry. Every patient was diagnosed with severe acquired aplastic anemia. As regards this clonotype: Its antigen remains unknown.

Using genomic DNA as the template, TCR beta VDJ and CDR3 profiling was carried out. Each CDR3 protein gets one entry after TCRdb re-called the reads with MiXCR. The sample has roughly 190,000 distinct CDR3 sequences; roughly half are singletons. This TCR derives from a human donor with aplastic anemia. The chain joins TRBV29-1 to TRBJ2-2, with TRBD1 as a possible D gene (5 bases). The sample consisted of sorted CD4+, CD8+, or CD8+CD57+ T cells (not recorded which) from PBMCs. DNA of the CDR3: TGCAGCGTTGAAACCCAGGGGAACACCGGGGAGCTGTTTTTT. Translation: CSVETQGNTGELFF.